The 23 T cell receptor beta chains reported below all come from one sample, sequenced in a study of blood T cell repertoires in COVID-19. Some clones are missing from TCRdb's copy, which holds only in-frame ones; the method was immunoSEQ multiplex PCR. The data show 250,000 to 350,000 clones, around 90% seen once. The sequenced sample was peripheral blood. The receptor set was obtained from a woman aged 40 to 50 who had recovered from COVID-19.

The chain is built from TRBV7-7 and TRBJ2-2; D may be TRBD2 (5 bases). V dropped 10 bases and J dropped 4 bases, with 19 bases sitting between them. This CDR3 comprises 15 residues. The germline CDR1 and CDR2 sequences are SSHAT and FNYEAQ (reference sequence). As DNA, the CDR3 is TGTGCCATTGCGGACTTCCCTCGGGGCACCGGGGAGCTGTTTTTT. It is translated as CAIADFPRGTGELFF.

CDR3 protein: CSVGEGETQYF. The CDR3 region has the DNA TGCAGCGTTGGGGAGGGAGAGACCCAGTACTTC. The chain is built from TRBV29-1 and TRBJ2-5; 7 bases agree with TRBD2. The CDR3 runs to 11 residues. Germline V gene data show CDR1 as SQVTM and CDR2 as ANQGSEA. The V segment lost 4 bases and the J segment 4 bases; nucleotides outside the gene matches: 0.

The chain carries TRBV7-9 and TRBJ2-2; 15 nucleotides line up with TRBD2. After removal of 5 bases from V and 5 bases from J, the junction contained 12 bases not matched to a gene. CDR3 size: 19 residues. Germline V gene sequence: CDR1 SEHNR, CDR2 FQNEAQ (reference sequence). The DNA of the CDR3 is TGTGCCAGCAGCCTTTGGACTAGCGGGAGGGCCTTCGTGACCGGGGAGCTGTTTTTT. Its protein is CASSLWTSGRAFVTGELFF. The whole variable domain, remainder taken from reference TRBV7-9 and TRBJ2-2, is DTGVSQNPRHKITKRGQNVTFRCDPISEHNRLYWYRQTLGQGPEFLTYFQNEAQLEKSRLLSDRFSAERPKGSFSTLEIQRTEQGDSAMYLCASSLWTSGRAFVTGELFFGEGSRLTVL.

The CDR3 loop reads CAISGYGTEAFF. The CDR3 DNA follows: TGTGCCATCAGTGGGTACGGCACTGAAGCTTTCTTT. The gene calls are TRBV10-3 and TRBJ1-1, with D unclear. The CDR3 extends over 12 amino acids. Germline V gene lookup returns CDR1 ENHRY and CDR2 SYGVKD. V was trimmed by 4 bases and J by 4 bases, leaving 7 bases between them.

V usage is TRBV7-2 and J usage is TRBJ2-7, with D tentatively TRBD2 (6 bases). This CDR3 has 14 residues. Germline V gene sequence: CDR1 SGHTA, CDR2 FQGNSA. V was trimmed by 5 bases and J by 3 bases, leaving 14 bases between them. The CDR3 reads CASSETGVYYEQYF. The CDR3 DNA reads as TGTGCCAGCAGCGAAACGGGAGTATACTACGAGCAGTACTTC.

The gene calls are TRBV5-6 and TRBJ2-7; 15 nucleotides agree with TRBD2. The germline V gene encodes CDR1 SGHDT and CDR2 YYEEEE. CDR3 length equals 16 residues. V lost 3 bases and J lost 2; bases outside the gene matches: 3. The CDR3 bases are TGTGCCAGCAGCTGGGGACTAGCGGGAGGTACCTACGAGCAGTACTTC. Encoded protein: CASSWGLAGGTYEQYF.

The rearrangement links TRBV10-2 to TRBJ1-1, with D perhaps matching TRBD1 (6 bases). CDR3 length: 17 residues. The germline V and J ends were trimmed by 4 bases and 1 base, with 19 bases remaining between them. Germline loops: CDR1 WSHSY, CDR2 SAAADI. CDR3 in amino acids: CASSGEDRWNPNTEAFF. The CDR3 DNA sequence: TGCGCCAGCAGTGGTGAAGACAGGTGGAACCCGAACACTGAAGCTTTCTTT.

The chain links TRBV9 to TRBJ2-5; D might be TRBD1 (6 bases). The CDR3 contains 15 residues. Trimming took off 4 bases at V and 5 bases at J, with 18 bases between the two ends. Germline V CDR1 and CDR2: SGDLS, YYNGEE. CDR3 residues: CASSPTPGVGETQYF. The CDR3 region has the DNA TGTGCCAGCAGCCCGACGCCAGGGGTAGGGGAGACCCAGTACTTC.

Comment on this clone: The sample carries other DNA sequences with the same CDR3. The chain combines TRBV7-2 with TRBJ2-7; D is unclear. The CDR3 totals 13 residues. Germline V gene data show CDR1 as SGHTA and CDR2 as FQGNSA. Trimming took off 5 bases at V and 0 bases at J, with 8 bases between the two ends. Here the CDR3 reads CASSLPSSYEQYF. The CDR3 bases are TGTGCCAGCAGCCTACCAAGCTCCTACGAGCAGTACTTC.

V gene TRBV5-1 combines with J gene TRBJ2-3; D might be TRBD2 (6 bases). The V end was cut by 4 bases, the J end by 0 bases, with 24 bases between. This CDR3 contains 19 residues. The germline gives CDR1 SGHRS, CDR2 YFSETQ. CDR3 nucleotides: TGCGCCAGCAGCCTAGACCTTAGCGGTCGAAGGAGTAGCACAGATACGCAGTATTTT. Protein sequence: CASSLDLSGRRSSTDTQYF.

The DNA of the CDR3 is TGTGCCAGCAGCTTCGGACTGGGGGCAGAGCAGTTCTTC. This codes for CASSFGLGAEQFF. The rearrangement uses TRBV7-6 and TRBJ2-1, with D tentatively TRBD1 (6 bases). There are 13 residues in the CDR3. Trimming stripped 3 bases from V and 10 bases from J, with 13 bases between. Germline CDR1 reads SGHVS; CDR2 reads FNYEAQ.

V usage is TRBV11-2 and J usage is TRBJ1-2, with D hard to call. The V gene lost 0 bases and the J gene lost 4 bases, with 12 bases spanning the gap. The V gene's germline CDR1 is SGHAT and CDR2 FQNNGV. This CDR3 has 15 residues. The CDR3 DNA reads TGTGCCAGCAGCTTAGAATCGCGGGGATCCTATGGCTACACCTTC. Translation: CASSLESRGSYGYTF.

The V gene is TRBV14, the J gene TRBJ1-5, with D perhaps TRBD1 (5 bases). Germline lookup yields CDR1 SGHDN and CDR2 FVKESK. Between the trimmed V and J ends, which lost 4 bases and 5 bases, there was a span of 9 bases. This CDR3 is built from 13 residues. CDR3 region: CASSLGQYQPQHF. CDR3 DNA sequence: TGTGCCAGCAGCCTCGGACAATATCAGCCCCAGCATTTT.

The chain joins TRBV7-9 to TRBJ2-1, with TRBD2 identical over 8 bases. CDR1 is SEHNR and CDR2 is FQNEAQ in the germline V gene (reference sequence). After removal of 4 bases from V and 10 bases from J, the junction contained 15 bases not matched to a gene. The CDR3 is 16 amino acids. The CDR3, as DNA: TGTGCCAGCAGCTCTTCAGCGGGAGTTGTTCACAGAGAGCAGTTCTTC. Protein: CASSSSAGVVHREQFF.

The V call is TRBV19, the J call TRBJ2-1; TRBD1 aligns across 11 bases. Germline trimming cut 3 bases from V and 7 bases from J; bases unmatched to any gene: 14. Germline CDR1 is LNHDA and CDR2 is SQIVND (reference sequence). The length of the CDR3 is 18 residues. CDR3: CASSIQDRGRGSQNEQFF. The CDR3 nucleotides read TGTGCCAGTAGTATCCAGGACAGGGGGCGCGGGAGCCAAAATGAGCAGTTCTTC.

The chain uses TRBV4-2 and TRBJ2-2, with 8 bases lining up with TRBD2. With V trimmed by 3 bases and J by 5 bases, 11 bases remained unmatched. Per the germline V gene, CDR1 is LGHNA and CDR2 is YNFKEQ. The CDR3 extends over 17 amino acids. CDR3 region: CASSQPVGLAHTGELFF. The CDR3 region has the DNA TGTGCCAGCAGCCAGCCAGTAGGACTAGCTCATACCGGGGAGCTGTTTTTT.

This sequence joins TRBV5-1 and TRBJ1-2; D perhaps matches TRBD1 (6 bases). The CDR3 sequence is 12 residues long. V lost 1 base and J lost 6, with 7 bases in between. CDR1 is SGHRS, CDR2 YFSETQ, per germline. CDR3 DNA: TGCGCCAGCAGCTTGAACAGGGATGGCTACACCTTC. Encoded protein: CASSLNRDGYTF.

CDR3 loop: CASSEGQGGEGYTF. The CDR3 bases are TGTGCCAGCAGTGAAGGACAGGGGGGGGAAGGCTACACCTTC. The chain combines TRBV6-1 with TRBJ1-2; TRBD1 aligns across 9 bases. Trimming cost V 1 base and J 8 bases; bases outside gene matches: 5. This CDR3 spans 14 amino acids. Germline assignment: CDR1 MNHNS and CDR2 SASEGT.

The CDR3 sequence is CASSQQGGQPQHF. CDR3 in DNA: TGTGCCAGCAGCCAACAGGGCGGTCAGCCCCAGCATTTT. The chain uses TRBV7-9 and TRBJ1-5; tentative D call: TRBD1 (6 bases). Trimming took off 5 bases at V and 6 bases at J, with 11 bases between the two ends. There are 13 residues in the CDR3. The germline V gene has CDR1 SEHNR and CDR2 FQNEAQ (reference sequence).

The gene calls are TRBV15 and TRBJ1-4; D might be TRBD1 (6 bases). In germline, CDR1 is LNHNV, CDR2 YYDKDF (reference sequence). The CDR3 extends over 16 amino acids. The V end was cut by 3 bases, the J end by 4 bases, with 15 bases between. The CDR3 DNA is TGTGCCACCAGCAGGGACCCGACAGGTCATAATGAAAAACTGTTTTTT. It yields the protein CATSRDPTGHNEKLFF.

This chain joins TRBV7-6 and TRBJ2-3; D perhaps matches TRBD1 (6 bases). With 1 base removed from V and 3 bases from J, the gap between germline ends came to 17 bases. The CDR3 loop spans 17 amino acids. The germline V gene encodes CDR1 SGHVS and CDR2 FNYEAQ. The CDR3 protein is CASSLGAAGVWTDTQYF. In nucleotides, the CDR3 is TGTGCCAGCAGCTTAGGGGCGGCAGGGGTTTGGACAGATACGCAGTATTTT.

This chain links TRBV6-4 with TRBJ1-4; no clear D gene. This CDR3 has 16 amino acids. CDR1 MRHNA and CDR2 SNTAGT come from the germline V gene. V was trimmed by 4 bases and J by 9 bases, leaving 21 bases between them. The CDR3 loop reads CASSVLKQDSSKKLFF. The CDR3 nucleotides read TGTGCCAGCAGTGTCCTGAAACAAGACTCATCGAAAAAACTGTTTTTT.

V and J are TRBV19 and TRBJ2-6; 9 bases align to TRBD2. V was pared by 4 bases and J by 0 bases, with 7 bases of the junction left unmatched. This CDR3 has 18 amino acids. CDR1 and CDR2 (germline): LNHDA, SQIVND (reference sequence). The CDR3 DNA sequence: TGTGCCAGTAGTACCCCACTAGCGGGCGGCTCTGGGGCCAACGTCCTGACTTTC. It encodes CASSTPLAGGSGANVLTF.